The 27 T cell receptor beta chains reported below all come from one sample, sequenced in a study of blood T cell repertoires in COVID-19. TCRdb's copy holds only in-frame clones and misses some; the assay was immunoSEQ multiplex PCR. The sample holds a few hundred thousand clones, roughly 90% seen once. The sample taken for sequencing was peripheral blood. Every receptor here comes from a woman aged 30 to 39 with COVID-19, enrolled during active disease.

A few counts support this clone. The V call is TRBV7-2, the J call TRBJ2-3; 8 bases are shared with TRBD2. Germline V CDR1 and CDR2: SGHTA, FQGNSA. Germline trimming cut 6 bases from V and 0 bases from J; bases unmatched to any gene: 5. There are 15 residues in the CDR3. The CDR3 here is CASRLGGGSTDTQYF. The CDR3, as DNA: TGTGCCAGCAGGCTCGGGGGGGGGAGCACAGATACGCAGTATTTT.

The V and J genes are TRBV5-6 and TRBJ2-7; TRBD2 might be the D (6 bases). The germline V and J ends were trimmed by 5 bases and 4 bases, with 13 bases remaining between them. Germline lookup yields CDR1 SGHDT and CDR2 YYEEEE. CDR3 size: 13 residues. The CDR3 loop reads CASSPGLLYEQYV. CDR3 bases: TGTGCCAGCAGTCCGGGACTGCTATACGAGCAGTACGTC.

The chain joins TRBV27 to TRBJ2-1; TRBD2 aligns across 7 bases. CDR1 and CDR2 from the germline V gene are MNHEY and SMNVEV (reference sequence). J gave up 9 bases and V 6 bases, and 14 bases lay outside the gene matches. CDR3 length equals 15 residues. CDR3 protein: CASSPDNAGAIEQFF. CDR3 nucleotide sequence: TGTGCCAGCAGCCCAGACAATGCGGGAGCCATTGAGCAGTTCTTC.

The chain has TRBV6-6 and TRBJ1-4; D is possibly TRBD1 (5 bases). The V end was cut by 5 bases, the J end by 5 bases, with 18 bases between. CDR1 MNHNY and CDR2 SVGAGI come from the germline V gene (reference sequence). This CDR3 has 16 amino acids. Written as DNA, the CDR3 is TGTGCCAGCAGTCTAATTCAGGGACTCCAGAATGAAAAACTGTTTTTT. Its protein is CASSLIQGLQNEKLFF.

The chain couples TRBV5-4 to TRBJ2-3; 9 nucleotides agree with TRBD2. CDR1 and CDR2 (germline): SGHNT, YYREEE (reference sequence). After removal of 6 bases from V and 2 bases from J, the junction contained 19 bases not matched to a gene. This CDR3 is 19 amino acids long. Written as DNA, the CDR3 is TGTGCCAGCATGAATCCGCGGGGGGGACCACCTCGCGTCACAGATACGCAGTATTTT. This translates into CASMNPRGGPPRVTDTQYF.

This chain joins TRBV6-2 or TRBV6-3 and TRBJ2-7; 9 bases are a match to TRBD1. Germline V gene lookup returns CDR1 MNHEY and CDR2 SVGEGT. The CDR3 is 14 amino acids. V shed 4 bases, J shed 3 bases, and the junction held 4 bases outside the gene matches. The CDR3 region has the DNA TGTGCCAGCAGTTGGGTGGACAGGGGCTACGAGCAGTACTTC. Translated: CASSWVDRGYEQYF.

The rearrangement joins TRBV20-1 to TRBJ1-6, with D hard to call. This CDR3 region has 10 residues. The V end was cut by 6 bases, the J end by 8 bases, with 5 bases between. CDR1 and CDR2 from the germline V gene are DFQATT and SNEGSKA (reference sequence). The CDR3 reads CSASDSPLHF. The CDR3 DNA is TGCAGTGCCTCCGATTCACCCCTCCACTTT.

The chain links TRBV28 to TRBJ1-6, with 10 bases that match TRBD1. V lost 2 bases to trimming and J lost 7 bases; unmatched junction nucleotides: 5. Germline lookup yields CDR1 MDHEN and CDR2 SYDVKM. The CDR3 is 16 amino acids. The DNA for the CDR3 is TGTGCCAGCAGTTTAATTTCGGGACAGGGGAATTCACCCCTCCACTTT. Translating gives CASSLISGQGNSPLHF. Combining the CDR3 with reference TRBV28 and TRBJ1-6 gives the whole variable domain DVKVTQSSRYLVKRTGEKVFLECVQDMDHENMFWYRQDPGLGLRLIYFSYDVKMKEKGDIPEGYSVSREKKERFSLILESASTNQTSMYLCASSLISGQGNSPLHFGNGTRLTVT.

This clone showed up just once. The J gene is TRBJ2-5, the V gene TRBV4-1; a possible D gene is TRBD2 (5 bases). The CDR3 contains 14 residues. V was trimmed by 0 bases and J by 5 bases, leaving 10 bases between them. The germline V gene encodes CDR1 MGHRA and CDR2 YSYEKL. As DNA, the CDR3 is TGCGCCAGCAGCCAAGAGTACAGAGGGGAGACCCAGTACTTC. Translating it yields CASSQEYRGETQYF.

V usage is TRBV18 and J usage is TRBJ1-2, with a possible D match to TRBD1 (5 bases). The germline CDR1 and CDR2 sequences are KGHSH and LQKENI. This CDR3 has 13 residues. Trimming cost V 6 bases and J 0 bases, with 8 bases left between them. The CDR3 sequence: CASSKGANYGYTF. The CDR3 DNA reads TGTGCCAGCTCTAAAGGGGCTAACTATGGCTACACCTTC.

CDR3 in DNA: TGCGCCAGCAGCTCCCGTCCCGGGACAGGGCCCCACACTGAAGCTTTCTTT. Translating it yields CASSSRPGTGPHTEAFF. The V call is TRBV5-1, the J call TRBJ1-1, with TRBD1 matching 9 bases. Trimming at V came to 3 bases and at J to 3 bases, leaving 12 bases not matched to a gene. The CDR3 covers 17 residues. Germline CDR1 is SGHRS and CDR2 is YFSETQ.

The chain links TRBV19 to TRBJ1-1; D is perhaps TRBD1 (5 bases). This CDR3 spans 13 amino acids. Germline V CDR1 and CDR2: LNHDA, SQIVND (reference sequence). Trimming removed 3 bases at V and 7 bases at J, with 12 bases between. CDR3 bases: TGTGCCAGTAGTATTAATGGGGGGAGTGAAGCTTTCTTT. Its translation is CASSINGGSEAFF.

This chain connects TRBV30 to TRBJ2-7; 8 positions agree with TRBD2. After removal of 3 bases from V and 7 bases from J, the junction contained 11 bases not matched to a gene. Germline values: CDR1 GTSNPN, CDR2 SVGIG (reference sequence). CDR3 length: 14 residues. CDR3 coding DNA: TGTGCCTGGAGCCGGGGACTAGGGAAGGGGGAGCAGTACGTC. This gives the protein CAWSRGLGKGEQYV.

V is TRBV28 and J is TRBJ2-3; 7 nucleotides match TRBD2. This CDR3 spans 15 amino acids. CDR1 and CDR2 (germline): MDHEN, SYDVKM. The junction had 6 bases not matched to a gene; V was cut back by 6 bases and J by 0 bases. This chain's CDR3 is CASSLLRESTDTQYF. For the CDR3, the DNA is TGTGCCAGCAGCCTATTGCGGGAGAGCACAGATACGCAGTATTTT.

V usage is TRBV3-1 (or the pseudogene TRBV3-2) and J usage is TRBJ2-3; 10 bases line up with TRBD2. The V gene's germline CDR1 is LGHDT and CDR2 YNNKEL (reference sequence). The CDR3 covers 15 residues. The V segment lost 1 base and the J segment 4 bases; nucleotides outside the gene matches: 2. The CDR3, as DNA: TGTGCCAGCAGCCAAGCAGGGACTAGCGCAGATACGCAGTATTTT. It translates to CASSQAGTSADTQYF.

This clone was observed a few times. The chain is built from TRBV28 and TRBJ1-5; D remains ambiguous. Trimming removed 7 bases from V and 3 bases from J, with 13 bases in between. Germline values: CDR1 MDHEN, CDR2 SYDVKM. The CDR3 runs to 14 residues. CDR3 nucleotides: TGTGCCAGCACGGGAATAAGGACCAATCAGCCCCAGCATTTT. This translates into CASTGIRTNQPQHF.

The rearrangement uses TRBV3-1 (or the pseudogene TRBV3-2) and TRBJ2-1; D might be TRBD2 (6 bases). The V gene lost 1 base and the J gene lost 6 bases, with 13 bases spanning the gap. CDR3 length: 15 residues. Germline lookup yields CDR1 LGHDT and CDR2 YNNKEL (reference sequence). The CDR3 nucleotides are TGTGCCAGCAGCCAAGTTCGGGCCGGGAGCAATGAGCAGTTCTTC. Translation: CASSQVRAGSNEQFF.

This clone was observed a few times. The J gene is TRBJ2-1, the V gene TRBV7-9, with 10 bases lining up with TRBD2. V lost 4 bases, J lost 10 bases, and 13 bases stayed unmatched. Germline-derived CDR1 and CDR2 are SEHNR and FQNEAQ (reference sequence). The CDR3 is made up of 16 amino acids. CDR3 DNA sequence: TGTGCCAGCAGCTCGGCAGCGGGAGGGCCGAACTACGAGCAGTTCTTC. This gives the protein CASSSAAGGPNYEQFF.

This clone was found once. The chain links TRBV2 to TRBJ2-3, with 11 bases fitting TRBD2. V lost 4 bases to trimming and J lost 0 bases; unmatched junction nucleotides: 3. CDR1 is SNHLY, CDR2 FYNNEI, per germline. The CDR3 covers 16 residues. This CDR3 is CASSVGLAESTDTQYF. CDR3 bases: TGTGCCAGCAGTGTGGGACTAGCGGAGAGCACAGATACGCAGTATTTT. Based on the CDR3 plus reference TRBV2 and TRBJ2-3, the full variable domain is EPEVTQTPSHQVTQMGQEVILRCVPISNHLYFYWYRQILGQKVEFLVSFYNNEISEKSEIFDDQFSVERPDGSNFTLKIRSTKLEDSAMYFCASSVGLAESTDTQYFGPGTRLTVL.

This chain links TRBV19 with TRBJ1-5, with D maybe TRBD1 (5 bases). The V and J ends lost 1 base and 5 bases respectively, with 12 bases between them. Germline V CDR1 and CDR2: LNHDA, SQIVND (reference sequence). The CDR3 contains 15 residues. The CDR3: CASSIAGQGYQPQHF. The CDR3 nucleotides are TGTGCCAGTAGTATAGCAGGGCAGGGATATCAGCCCCAGCATTTT.

The CDR3 DNA is TGTGCCAGCTCACCGGCCGGGCGGGCGGAGACCCAGTACTTC. Translated, it gives CASSPAGRAETQYF. V and J are TRBV18 and TRBJ2-5, with a tentative D call TRBD2 (5 bases). With 3 bases removed from V and 5 bases from J, the gap between germline ends came to 13 bases. CDR1 KGHSH and CDR2 LQKENI come from the germline V gene. The CDR3 runs to 14 residues.

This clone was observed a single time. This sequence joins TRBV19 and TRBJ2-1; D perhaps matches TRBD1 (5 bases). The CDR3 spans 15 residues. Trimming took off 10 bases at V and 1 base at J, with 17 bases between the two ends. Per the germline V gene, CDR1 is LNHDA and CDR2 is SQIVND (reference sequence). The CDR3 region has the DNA TGTGCCACCCGCGAGAAGGGGTGGTCCTACAATGAGCAGTTCTTC. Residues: CATREKGWSYNEQFF. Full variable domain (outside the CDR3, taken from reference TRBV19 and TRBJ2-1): DGGITQSPKYLFRKEGQNVTLSCEQNLNHDAMYWYRQDPGQGLRLIYYSQIVNDFQKGDIAEGYSVSREKKESFPLTVTSAQKNPTAFYLCATREKGWSYNEQFFGPGTRLTVL.

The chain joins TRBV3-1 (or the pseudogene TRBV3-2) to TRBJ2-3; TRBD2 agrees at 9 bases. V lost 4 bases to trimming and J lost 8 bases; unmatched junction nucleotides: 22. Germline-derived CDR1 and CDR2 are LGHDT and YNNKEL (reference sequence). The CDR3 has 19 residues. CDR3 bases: TGTGCCAGCAGCCCCCGAGGATTAGCGGGAGACCTATCATCCGGTACGCAGTATTTT. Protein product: CASSPRGLAGDLSSGTQYF.

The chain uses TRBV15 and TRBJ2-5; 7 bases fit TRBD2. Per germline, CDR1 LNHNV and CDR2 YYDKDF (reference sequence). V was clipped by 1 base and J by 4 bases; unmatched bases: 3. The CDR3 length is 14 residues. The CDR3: CATSRAGGGETQYF. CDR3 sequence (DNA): TGTGCCACCAGCAGAGCGGGGGGAGGAGAGACCCAGTACTTC.

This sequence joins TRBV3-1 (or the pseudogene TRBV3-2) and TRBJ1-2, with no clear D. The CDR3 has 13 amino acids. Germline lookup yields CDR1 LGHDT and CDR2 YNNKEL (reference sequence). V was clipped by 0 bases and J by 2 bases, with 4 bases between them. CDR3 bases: TGTGCCAGCAGCCAAGAGGGCAACTATGGCTACACCTTC. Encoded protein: CASSQEGNYGYTF.

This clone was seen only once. The CDR3 coding sequence is TGTGCCAGCAGCCCCGGGGATAGAATCGGGGAAAAACTGTTTTTT. Translated, it gives CASSPGDRIGEKLFF. The J gene is TRBJ1-4, the V gene TRBV7-2; D gene uncertain. Looked up from germline, CDR1 is SGHTA and CDR2 is FQGNSA. The CDR3 contains 15 residues. Trimming shortened V by 5 bases and J by 8 bases, and 18 bases separated the two germline ends.

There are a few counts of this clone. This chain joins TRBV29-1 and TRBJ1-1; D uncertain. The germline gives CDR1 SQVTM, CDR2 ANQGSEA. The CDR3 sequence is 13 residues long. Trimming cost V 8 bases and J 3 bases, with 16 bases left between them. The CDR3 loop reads CSSGRNGDTEAFF. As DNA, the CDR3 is TGCAGCAGCGGGAGGAACGGAGACACTGAAGCTTTCTTT.